The next 8 T cell receptor beta chains were all read from a single sample in a study of T cell clonality in common variable immunodeficiency. Assay used: immunoSEQ multiplex PCR; TCRdb lists only in-frame clones, some missing. The repertoire consists of tens of thousands of clones, none detected only once. These receptors' antigens are unknown. Notes on the study in general: In common variable immunodeficiency, TCR beta chains reportedly carried fewer deletions and N-nucleotide insertions.

The sequencing sample was made of peripheral blood mononuclear cells. Receptors were obtained from a human donor with common variable immunodeficiency.

This clone was picked up many times. Sequencing ends 3 residues short of the CDR3 end; the germline J gene provides the rest. The chain carries TRBV7-9 and TRBJ1-2; 9 nucleotides line up with TRBD1. From germline, CDR1 is SEHNR and CDR2 FQNEAQ (reference sequence). The ends lost 4 bases at V and 3 bases at J; junction bases unmatched: 3. This CDR3 spans 14 amino acids. This chain's CDR3 is CASSSGTGYYGYTF. Partial CDR3 DNA: TGTGCCAGCAGCTCCGGGACAGGGTACTATGGC. The full variable domain, with the rest looked up from reference TRBV7-9 and TRBJ1-2, is DTGVSQNPRHKITKRGQNVTFRCDPISEHNRLYWYRQTLGQGPEFLTYFQNEAQLEKSRLLSDRFSAERPKGSFSTLEIQRTEQGDSAMYLCASSSGTGYYGYTFGSGTRLTVV.

This clone was detected many times. The read falls 3 residues short of the CDR3 end, and the missing part is taken from the germline J gene. The rearrangement links TRBV7-6 to TRBJ1-6, with D unresolved. Trimming cost V 3 bases and J 6 bases, with 9 bases left between them. The CDR3 loop spans 14 amino acids. In germline, CDR1 is SGHVS, CDR2 FNYEAQ. Here the CDR3 reads CASSLRQSNSPLHF. CDR3 bases read: TGTGCCAGCAGCTTGAGGCAGTCTAATTCACCC. Drawing the rest from reference TRBV7-6 and TRBJ1-6, the complete variable domain is GAGVSQSPRYKVTKRGQDVALRCDPISGHVSLYWYRQALGQGPEFLTYFNYEAQQDKSGLPNDRFSAERPEGSISTLTIQRTEQRDSAMYRCASSLRQSNSPLHFGNGTRLTVT.

This clone was seen many times. CDR3 amino acids: CASGGSDSYEQYF. The sequenced part of the CDR3 DNA is TGTGCTAGCGGGGGTAGTGACTCCTACGAG. The J gene is TRBJ2-7, the V gene TRBV12-5; the D gene is possibly TRBD2 (6 bases). Read data end 3 residues before the CDR3 end; the end is taken from the germline J gene. CDR1 and CDR2 from the germline V gene are LGHNT and FRNRAP. This CDR3 is built from 13 residues. Trimming pared 9 bases from V and 0 bases from J, leaving 12 bases between.

Many counts were recorded for this clone. The read falls 3 residues short of the CDR3 end, and the missing part is taken from the germline J gene. This chain uses TRBV2 with TRBJ1-1; no definite D call. Germline assignment: CDR1 SNHLY and CDR2 FYNNEI. The CDR3 contains 14 residues. The V gene lost 2 bases and the J gene lost 1 base, with 8 bases spanning the gap. CDR3 DNA, as far as it was read: TGTGCCAGCAGTGAAAGACACCAGAACACTGAA. Its protein is CASSERHQNTE. Given in full, the CDR3 is CASSERHQNTEAFF.

This clone came up many times. CDR3 amino acids: CASSHGTGRDTEAFF. CDR3 bases read: TGTGCCAGTAGTCACGGGACAGGGCGCGACACTGAA. V is TRBV19 and J is TRBJ1-1; 9 positions match TRBD1. With the read ending 3 residues before the CDR3 end, the germline J gene is used to fill in that end. V lost 5 bases to trimming and J lost 3 bases; unmatched junction nucleotides: 7. CDR3 length: 15 residues. Germline CDR1 and CDR2: LNHDA and SQIVND (reference sequence).

This clone was observed at least ten times. The CDR3 extends 3 residues past the end of the read, so its final part is completed from the germline J gene. The J gene is TRBJ1-5, the V gene TRBV24-1; D not certain. This CDR3 has 13 amino acids. Germline values: CDR1 KGHDR, CDR2 SFDVKD. Trimming took off 7 bases at V and 9 bases at J, with 15 bases between the two ends. The CDR3 is CATRVSARSPQHF. CDR3 DNA, as far as it was read: TGTGCCACCAGGGTAAGCGCTCGGTCGCCC.

Many counts were recorded for this clone. The read terminates 3 residues before the CDR3 end, so the remaining end is supplied by the germline J gene. The V and J genes are TRBV5-4 and TRBJ2-3; TRBD2 is a possible D gene (7 bases). This CDR3 is 15 amino acids long. From germline, CDR1 is SGHNT and CDR2 YYREEE (reference sequence). V lost 0 bases to trimming and J lost 6 bases, with 14 bases between them. The sequenced CDR3 bases are TGTGCCAGCAGCTTGGGGGGGGGCGTCGGGGATACG. Translation: CASSLGGGVGDT. The CDR3 reads in full as CASSLGGGVGDTQYF.

This clone occurred many times. The sequenced fragment ends 3 residues before the CDR3 boundary, so the rest is inferred from the germline J gene. V usage is TRBV24-1 and J usage is TRBJ2-1, with D maybe TRBD2 (7 bases). V dropped 1 base and J dropped 8 bases, with 14 bases sitting between them. In germline, CDR1 is KGHDR, CDR2 SFDVKD. The CDR3 sequence is 15 residues long. The sequenced CDR3 bases are TGTGCCACCAGTGATTTAGAGGGGGGGCTCGATGAG. Amino acids: CATSDLEGGLDE. The whole CDR3 region reads CATSDLEGGLDEQFF.